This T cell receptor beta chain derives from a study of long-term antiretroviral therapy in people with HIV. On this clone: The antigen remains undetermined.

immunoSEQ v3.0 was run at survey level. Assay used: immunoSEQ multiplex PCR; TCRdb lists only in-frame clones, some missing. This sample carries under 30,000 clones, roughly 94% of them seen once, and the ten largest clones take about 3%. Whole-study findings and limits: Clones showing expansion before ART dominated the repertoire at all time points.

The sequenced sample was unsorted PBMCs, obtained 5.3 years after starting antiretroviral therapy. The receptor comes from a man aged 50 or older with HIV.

CDR3 bases: TGTGCCAGCAGTTGGGACAGGGCCACCGGGGAGCTGTTTTTT. Its protein is CASSWDRATGELFF. This sequence joins TRBV27 and TRBJ2-2; 9 bases match TRBD1. The CDR3 is 14 residues long. J gave up 4 bases and V 4 bases, and 1 base lay outside the gene matches. Germline V gene lookup returns CDR1 MNHEY and CDR2 SMNVEV (reference sequence).